A few counts support the clone carrying this T cell receptor beta chain. As yet, its antigen is unknown. The data were taken from a study of T-cell reconstitution after alpha-beta-depleted transplantation in children. Study-wide results and caveats: T-cell numbers and diversity one year post-transplant derived largely from freshly generated T cells. Several hundred rapidly expanded clones from non-depleted graft cells reportedly supplied alpha-beta T cells about two months post-transplant. Some patients showed high day-60 TCRbeta diversity, which derived from surviving recipient T cells and thymic progenitors.

The CDR3 runs 16 residues. Germline assignment: CDR1 SEHNR and CDR2 FQNEAQ (reference sequence). V was cut by 11 bases and J by 4 bases, with 21 bases left in between. Unique molecular identifiers were incorporated when the TCRbeta library was constructed. TCRdb re-called the PCR reads with MiXCR, one entry per CDR3 protein. The table includes about 120,000 distinct CDR3 sequences, 20% to 25% detected once. This TCR was recovered from a male patient aged 2 to 10 who had a stem cell transplant for chronic granulomatous disease, so the T cells may come from the graft donor. Sequencing was performed on PBMCs, mostly from graft donor cells, taken 180 days after TCRalphabeta/CD19-depleted stem cell transplant. The rearrangement links TRBV7-9 to TRBJ2-6; D is perhaps TRBD2 (6 bases). The CDR3 reads CAGGPRGIGGANVLTF. In nucleotides, the CDR3 is TGTGCCGGAGGACCACGGGGGATAGGAGGGGCCAACGTCCTGACTTTC. Full variable domain (missing parts from reference TRBV7-9 and TRBJ2-6): DTGVSQNPRHKITKRGQNVTFRCDPISEHNRLYWYRQTLGQGPEFLTYFQNEAQLEKSRLLSDRFSAERPKGSFSTLEIQRTEQGDSAMYLCAGGPRGIGGANVLTFGAGSRLTVL.